The clone carrying this TCR beta chain has at least ten counts. Both TCR beta VDJ combination and CDR3 sequence profiling were carried out. Genomic DNA was the template for this profiling. MiXCR was run by TCRdb on the reads, yielding one entry per CDR3 protein. The table lists roughly 63,000 distinct CDR3 sequences, 45% to 60% of them singletons. The record originates from a study of CD8+CD57+ T cells in acquired aplastic anemia. Across the study: CD4+ reads averaged about 11 million in healthy donors.

V shed 3 bases, J shed 7 bases, and the junction held 5 bases outside the gene matches. Germline CDR1 and CDR2: GTSNPN and SVGIG (reference sequence). The CDR3 is 13 amino acids. What was sequenced was sorted CD4+, CD8+, or CD8+CD57+ T cells (not recorded which) from PBMCs. The rearrangement links TRBV30 to TRBJ2-1; 8 nucleotides agree with TRBD2. This clonotype originated in a human donor in good health, serving as a control. The CDR3 sequence is CAWSEGTRNEQFF. Here the CDR3 DNA reads TGTGCCTGGAGCGAAGGGACTAGGAATGAGCAGTTCTTC.